These 25 T cell receptor beta chains share one sample of origin, sequenced in a study of control samples from healthy donors and cancer patients. The protocol was immunoSEQ multiplex PCR, while the TCRdb copy is restricted to in-frame clones and leaves out a portion. The table lists 65,000 to 90,000 clones, 94% of them singletons. The sequenced material came from blood. All receptors derive from a woman younger than 45 in good health.

The gene calls are TRBV20-1 and TRBJ1-1; D not certain. Trimming left V 4 bases short and J 4 bases short, with 4 bases between. The length of the CDR3 is 10 residues. CDR1 is DFQATT and CDR2 is SNEGSKA in the germline V gene (reference sequence). The CDR3 nucleotides read TGCAGTGCTATAACCACTGAAGCTTTCTTT. Translating it yields CSAITTEAFF.

The chain joins TRBV6-4 to TRBJ2-3; D remains unclear. The CDR3 is 14 amino acids. V was shortened by 3 bases and J by 2 bases, with 9 bases between the two germline ends. Germline V CDR1 and CDR2: MRHNA, SNTAGT. The DNA of the CDR3 is TGTGCCAGCAGTGAACGAGACAACACAGATACGCAGTATTTT. It encodes CASSERDNTDTQYF.

The V gene is TRBV5-1, the J gene TRBJ1-5; D might be TRBD1 (6 bases). The germline gives CDR1 SGHRS, CDR2 YFSETQ. This CDR3 comprises 14 residues. V dropped 0 bases and J dropped 2 bases, with 6 bases sitting between them. The CDR3 loop reads CASSLGTGNQPQHF. For the CDR3, the DNA is TGCGCCAGCAGCTTGGGGACAGGCAATCAGCCCCAGCATTTT.

This chain uses TRBV5-6 with TRBJ2-5; D possibly matches TRBD1 or TRBD2 (6 bases each). V gave up 4 bases and J gave up 5 bases, with 18 bases separating them. CDR1 is SGHDT, CDR2 YYEEEE, per germline. This CDR3 comprises 15 residues. The CDR3 region has the DNA TGTGCCAGCAGCAGACTTGAGGGGGGAAGGGAGACCCAGTACTTC. Protein product: CASSRLEGGRETQYF.

In regard to this clone: The junction does not match germline at one end; this may be a read error. The chain recombines TRBV7-7 with TRBJ2-5; D may be TRBD2 (5 bases). The CDR3 sequence is 14 residues long. Germline loops: CDR1 SSHAT, CDR2 FNYEAQ (reference sequence). CDR3 loop: CASSPRGTQETQYF. For the CDR3, the DNA is TGTGCTAGCAGCCCCCGGGGTACCCAAGAGACCCAGTACTTC.

The CDR3: CASRYSAQIDGYTF. CDR3 DNA: TGTGCCAGCAGGTACAGTGCGCAAATCGATGGCTACACCTTC. The V gene is TRBV5-4, the J gene TRBJ1-2, with D hard to call. V dropped 5 bases and J dropped 6 bases, with 17 bases sitting between them. This CDR3 region has 14 residues. Germline values: CDR1 SGHNT, CDR2 YYREEE (reference sequence).

V is TRBV2 and J is TRBJ2-1; 7 bases are a match to TRBD2. Per germline, CDR1 SNHLY and CDR2 FYNNEI. CDR3 length equals 14 residues. V lost 7 bases to trimming and J lost 4 bases; unmatched junction nucleotides: 7. CDR3 sequence: CASIGLRGYNEQFF. The CDR3 DNA reads as TGTGCCAGCATAGGGTTGCGGGGGTACAATGAGCAGTTCTTC.

The chain combines TRBV15 with TRBJ1-1; D gene unclear. The CDR3 extends over 13 amino acids. Germline lookup yields CDR1 LNHNV and CDR2 YYDKDF (reference sequence). Between the trimmed V and J ends, which lost 4 bases and 1 base, there was a span of 7 bases. DNA for the CDR3: TGTGCCACCAGCATTAAGGGGAACACTGAAGCTTTCTTT. As protein: CATSIKGNTEAFF.

In its sample, this clone was seen once. The rearrangement uses TRBV9 and TRBJ1-2; D uncertain. CDR1 is SGDLS, CDR2 YYNGEE, per germline. Trimming shortened V by 4 bases and J by 1 base, and 8 bases separated the two germline ends. This CDR3 has 13 residues. CDR3 nucleotides: TGTGCCAGCAGCCCCGATGTTAACTATGGCTACACCTTC. Translating gives CASSPDVNYGYTF.

This clone appeared a single time. One end of the junction fails to match germline, which may point to a read error. DNA for the CDR3: TGTGCCAGCTCACCAGGAAGCTTACTCCCGGGAATCTTC. This sequence encodes CASSPGSLLPGIF. The rearrangement joins TRBV18 to TRBJ2-7; D possibly corresponds to TRBD2 (5 bases). The CDR3 extends over 13 amino acids. Germline V gene sequence: CDR1 KGHSH, CDR2 LQKENI.

Only one count was recorded for this clone. V gene TRBV19 combines with J gene TRBJ1-4, with D possibly TRBD1 on 5 matching bases. The CDR3 sequence is 13 residues long. Germline V CDR1 and CDR2: LNHDA, SQIVND (reference sequence). V was cut by 10 bases and J by 7 bases, with 16 bases left in between. The CDR3 spells CATLWGDGEKLFF. DNA for the CDR3: TGTGCCACCCTATGGGGGGACGGTGAAAAACTGTTTTTT.

This chain links TRBV6-5 with TRBJ1-1; D is ambiguous. The ends were cut back, 6 bases at V and 3 bases at J, with 8 bases in the middle. Germline assignment: CDR1 MNHEY and CDR2 SVGAGI. The CDR3 runs 12 residues. CDR3 in DNA: TGTGCCAGCAGACCCACCTACACTGAAGCTTTCTTT. Residues: CASRPTYTEAFF.

The CDR3, as DNA: TGTGCCAGCACCTTCAACGTCGATGAAGCTTTCTTT. Translation gives CASTFNVDEAFF. V usage is TRBV28 and J usage is TRBJ1-1; D is ambiguous. This CDR3 contains 12 residues. The V and J ends lost 7 bases and 7 bases respectively, with 13 bases between them. Germline assignment: CDR1 MDHEN and CDR2 SYDVKM.

The gene calls are TRBV2 and TRBJ1-2; TRBD1 matches at 7 bases. Germline CDR1 reads SNHLY; CDR2 reads FYNNEI. The trim removed 5 bases at V and 4 bases at J, leaving 10 bases unmatched. CDR3 length: 15 residues. The chain's CDR3 is CASSYQTRDSYGYTF. The CDR3, as DNA: TGTGCCAGCAGTTATCAAACCCGGGACAGCTATGGCTACACCTTC.

CDR3 nucleotide sequence: TGCGCCAGCACCCCCGGAGTCGGACGGCTTAACACCGGGGAGCTGTTTTTT. It encodes CASTPGVGRLNTGELFF. The chain carries TRBV5-1 and TRBJ2-2, with D uncertain. The CDR3 extends over 17 amino acids. Germline lookup yields CDR1 SGHRS and CDR2 YFSETQ. Trimming cost V 6 bases and J 2 bases, with 20 bases left between them.

This clone was observed a handful of times. The CDR3 spells CASSVVEQGEGEQFF. The CDR3 DNA follows: TGTGCCAGCAGCGTCGTGGAACAGGGGGAGGGTGAGCAGTTCTTC. The chain links TRBV9 to TRBJ2-1; tentatively, D is TRBD1 (8 bases). Per germline, CDR1 SGDLS and CDR2 YYNGEE. The CDR3 totals 15 residues. The ends were cut back, 2 bases at V and 9 bases at J, with 18 bases in the middle. The full variable domain, with the rest looked up from reference TRBV9 and TRBJ2-1, is DSGVTQTPKHLITATGQRVTLRCSPRSGDLSVYWYQQSLDQGLQFLIQYYNGEERAKGNILERFSAQQFPDLHSELNLSSLELGDSALYFCASSVVEQGEGEQFFGPGTRLTVL.

The CDR3 DNA is TGTGCCAGCAGCCAAGGGGGAGTTGAAAAACTGTTTTTT. Translating gives CASSQGGVEKLFF. The chain employs TRBV3-1 (or the pseudogene TRBV3-2) and TRBJ1-4, with no clear D. Germline assignment: CDR1 LGHDT and CDR2 YNNKEL (reference sequence). The CDR3 runs to 13 residues. V gave up 1 base and J gave up 7 bases, with 7 bases separating them.

The CDR3: CASSPQDGYGYTF. In DNA form, the CDR3 reads TGCGCCAGCTCCCCCCAGGACGGATATGGCTACACCTTC. The chain joins TRBV5-1 to TRBJ1-2, with no clear D. This CDR3 is built from 13 residues. Germline V gene data show CDR1 as SGHRS and CDR2 as YFSETQ. V lost 7 bases and J lost 5, with 15 bases in between.

The V and J genes are TRBV30 and TRBJ1-2; tentative D call: TRBD1 (6 bases). CDR3 length: 15 amino acids. In germline, CDR1 is GTSNPN, CDR2 SVGIG (reference sequence). V was trimmed by 0 bases and J by 3 bases, leaving 14 bases between them. The CDR3 region has the DNA TGTGCCTGGAGTGTTGGGCAGGGGCTCTACTATGGCTACACCTTC. As protein: CAWSVGQGLYYGYTF.

The chain recombines TRBV12-3 or TRBV12-4 with TRBJ1-1; D remains ambiguous. The CDR3 loop spans 11 amino acids. Trimming stripped 7 bases from V and 5 bases from J, with 8 bases between. CDR3 amino acids: CASITVTEAFF. The DNA of the CDR3 is TGTGCCAGCATCACGGTGACTGAAGCTTTCTTT.

The V call is TRBV7-9, the J call TRBJ1-6; 7 nucleotides match TRBD1. J was trimmed by 11 bases and V by 4 bases; bases with no gene match: 5. Looked up from germline, CDR1 is SEHNR and CDR2 is FQNEAQ (reference sequence). The CDR3 extends over 13 amino acids. CDR3 sequence reads: CASSSQGSAPLHF. CDR3 coding DNA: TGTGCCAGCAGCTCACAGGGGTCCGCACCCCTCCACTTT.

This chain links TRBV5-5 with TRBJ2-3, with 11 bases fitting TRBD2. Germline V gene sequence: CDR1 SGHKS, CDR2 YYEKEE (reference sequence). The J segment lost 6 bases and the V segment lost 4 bases, leaving 10 bases of the junction unmatched. The CDR3 has 16 amino acids. CDR3 amino acids: CASSHNIAGGLDTQYF. The CDR3 DNA reads TGTGCCAGCAGCCACAATATAGCGGGGGGGCTTGATACGCAGTATTTT.

The chain has TRBV7-3 and TRBJ2-3, with 9 bases fitting TRBD2. The junction had 6 bases not matched to a gene; V was cut back by 5 bases and J by 6 bases. In germline, CDR1 is SGHTA, CDR2 FQGTGA. CDR3 length: 14 residues. The CDR3 region is CASSPTSGWDTQYF. CDR3 sequence (DNA): TGTGCCAGCAGCCCCACTAGCGGGTGGGATACGCAGTATTTT.

The chain recombines TRBV7-9 with TRBJ2-5; D is ambiguous. Trimming stripped 1 base from V and 4 bases from J, with 7 bases between. In germline, CDR1 is SEHNR, CDR2 FQNEAQ (reference sequence). The CDR3 extends over 13 amino acids. The CDR3 coding sequence is TGTGCCAGCAGCTTAGTGGGTACAGAGACCCAGTACTTC. Translation: CASSLVGTETQYF.

This chain joins TRBV2 and TRBJ1-5; tentatively, D is TRBD1 (6 bases). Germline loops: CDR1 SNHLY, CDR2 FYNNEI. This CDR3 contains 14 residues. The V end lost 7 bases, the J end lost 6 bases, and 16 bases lay between the germline ends. In nucleotides, the CDR3 is TGTGCCAGCAACACAGGGTCGGACGGTCAGCCCCAGCATTTT. It yields the protein CASNTGSDGQPQHF.